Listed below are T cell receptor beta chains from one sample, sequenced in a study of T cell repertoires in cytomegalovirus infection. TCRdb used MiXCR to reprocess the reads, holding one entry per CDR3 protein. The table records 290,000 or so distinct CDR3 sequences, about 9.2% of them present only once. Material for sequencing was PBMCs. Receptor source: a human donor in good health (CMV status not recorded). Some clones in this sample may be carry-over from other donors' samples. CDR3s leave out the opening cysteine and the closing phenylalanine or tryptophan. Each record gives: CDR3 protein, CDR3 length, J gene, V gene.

ASSIGRDRGVLF	12	TRBJ2-2	TRBV19
SAISGGRSYNEQF	13	TRBJ2-1	TRBV20-1
ASSLSNYGYT	10	TRBJ1-2	TRBV12-3/TRBV12-4
SARVPGEETQY	11	TRBJ2-5	TRBV20-1
ASNEDRGLLSNQPQH	15	TRBJ1-5	TRBV19
ASSSILELSNEQF	13	TRBJ2-1	TRBV19
SARDNLDEQF	10	TRBJ2-1	TRBV20-1
SVVLRGGSGANVLT	14	TRBJ2-6	TRBV29-1
ASSWDRRETQY	11	TRBJ2-5	TRBV18
ASSPQDRGNEQF	12	TRBJ2-1	TRBV5-1
SARDATSLGNQPQH	14	TRBJ1-5	TRBV20-1
ASSTTGRENINEQF	14	TRBJ2-1	TRBV12-3/TRBV12-4
ASSYPGSYGYT	11	TRBJ1-2	TRBV6-5
ASSQDDTSYNEQF	13	TRBJ2-1	TRBV4-1
SARDLASGGHADTQY	15	TRBJ2-3	TRBV20-1
AGLQRDTQY	9	TRBJ2-3	TRBV29-1
SARDAGGGYGYT	12	TRBJ1-2	TRBV20-1
SATNQLTAAGGYT	13	TRBJ1-2	TRBV20-1
ASSPFIGANYGYT	13	TRBJ1-2	TRBV4-3
ASSSLRDSQETQY	13	TRBJ2-5	TRBV7-9
ASSPTGFVGSSEKLF	15	TRBJ1-4	TRBV7-2
SVGGEGRYTEAF	12	TRBJ1-1	TRBV29-1
ASSLGGQQY	9	TRBJ2-7	TRBV7-9
SALPASGGESDTQY	14	TRBJ2-3	TRBV20-1
SVRQDLYTEAF	11	TRBJ1-1	TRBV29-1
ASSWSGGHPTDTQY	14	TRBJ2-3	TRBV5-1
ASAQGTNTGELF	12	TRBJ2-2	TRBV18
ASSILILWASGANVLT	16	TRBJ2-6	TRBV19
SAMTGGSNTGELF	13	TRBJ2-2	TRBV20-1
ASSLGGAMNTEAF	13	TRBJ1-1	TRBV5-6
SARVGGGPNEKLF	13	TRBJ1-4	TRBV20-1
ASSLRTERAKNIQY	14	TRBJ2-4	TRBV5-5
ASSQVTGGSYEQY	13	TRBJ2-7	TRBV14
SARASLTSGSTDTQY	15	TRBJ2-3	TRBV20-1
ASSRNRASYNEQF	13	TRBJ2-1	TRBV6-2/TRBV6-3
ASSPDQPTGELF	12	TRBJ2-2	TRBV5-4
ASCGPSGWHGTEAF	14	TRBJ1-1	TRBV12-3/TRBV12-4
ASSQLAGGPFGSYNEQF	17	TRBJ2-1	TRBV5-5
ASSPTPGQHLRYGYT	15	TRBJ1-2	TRBV27
ASSYGQGNLGGETQY	15	TRBJ2-5	TRBV6-6
AISGGTGANQPQH	13	TRBJ1-5	TRBV10-3
ASSLEGRSTDTQY	13	TRBJ2-3	TRBV5-8
AIKGTGVLGNEQF	13	TRBJ2-1	TRBV10-3
SVGDSSNQPQH	11	TRBJ1-5	TRBV29-1
ASRPAGGQVNEQF	13	TRBJ2-1	TRBV7-9
ASRDTTGFAF	10	TRBJ1-1	TRBV28
ASSLSDHSGNTIY	13	TRBJ1-3	TRBV7-8
ASRWQGGKREKLF	13	TRBJ1-4	TRBV28
ASSVEGTGSVNSPLH	15	TRBJ1-6	TRBV9
ATPSRGEAF	9	TRBJ1-1	TRBV2
SARGNDRSYGYT	12	TRBJ1-2	TRBV20-1
ASSERKAEDNYGYT	14	TRBJ1-2	TRBV2